The rows below give T cell receptor beta chains drawn from one sample of a study of shared clonotypes between healthy human individuals. Produced via immunoSEQ multiplex PCR; TCRdb's table is partial and in-frame only. The repertoire consists of 2 million to 2.5 million clones, with 92% occurring once and the leading ten covering about 0.36%. Sequencing was done on a sample of naive CD4+ T cells from PBMCs. These receptors all come from a man aged 18 to 35 in good health. Some clones in this sample may be carry-over from other donors' samples. The CDR3 runs from the conserved cysteine through the conserved F or W. The order of the fields is V gene, J gene, CDR3 length, D gene, clone size, CDR3 DNA, CDR3 protein. A D gene is named only where the DNA matches it firmly. A row's size may be missing; if present it is once, few, many or a size class.

v_call: TRBV30
j_call: TRBJ2-2
cdr3_length: 13
d_call: NA
clone_size: once
cdr3_nt: TGTGCCTGTTCAGGGTCCAACACCGGGGAGCTGTTTTTT
cdr3_aa: CACSGSNTGELFF

v_call: TRBV19
j_call: TRBJ1-2
cdr3_length: 14
d_call: TRBD1
clone_size: once
cdr3_nt: TGTGCCACCCTGGGGACAGATCCTATCTATGGCTACACCTTC
cdr3_aa: CATLGTDPIYGYTF

v_call: TRBV10-3
j_call: TRBJ2-7
cdr3_length: 15
d_call: TRBD2
clone_size: NA
cdr3_nt: TGTGCCATCAGTGGGACGAGCGGGGGGCCCTACGAGCAGTACTTC
cdr3_aa: CAISGTSGGPYEQYF

v_call: TRBV10-3
j_call: TRBJ1-5
cdr3_length: 16
d_call: TRBD1
clone_size: NA
cdr3_nt: TGTGCCATCAGTGAGTGGGGGGGGACAGTTAATCAGCCCCAGCATTTT
cdr3_aa: CAISEWGGTVNQPQHF

v_call: TRBV11-2
j_call: TRBJ2-7
cdr3_length: 15
d_call: NA
clone_size: NA
cdr3_nt: TGTGCCAGCAGCTTAGGTTGGGGGGCTGCCTACGAGCAGTACTTC
cdr3_aa: CASSLGWGAAYEQYF

v_call: TRBV7-2
j_call: TRBJ1-2
cdr3_length: 15
d_call: NA
clone_size: NA
cdr3_nt: TGTGCCAGCATCCCAAGACGGGAAACGGGCTATGGCTACACCTTC
cdr3_aa: CASIPRRETGYGYTF

v_call: TRBV9
j_call: TRBJ1-2
cdr3_length: 14
d_call: NA
clone_size: NA
cdr3_nt: TGTGCCAGCAGCCGCTCTGGGGAAACGGACGGCTACACCTTC
cdr3_aa: CASSRSGETDGYTF

v_call: TRBV4-1
j_call: TRBJ2-1
cdr3_length: 16
d_call: TRBD2
clone_size: NA
cdr3_nt: TGCGCCAGCAGCCAAAAAGCGACTAGCGGGAACAATGAGCAGTTCTTC
cdr3_aa: CASSQKATSGNNEQFF

v_call: TRBV27
j_call: TRBJ1-1
cdr3_length: 14
d_call: NA
clone_size: NA
cdr3_nt: TGTGCCAGCGGTTCGATAGACGGTAACACTGAAGCTTTCTTT
cdr3_aa: CASGSIDGNTEAFF

v_call: TRBV7-8
j_call: TRBJ1-4
cdr3_length: 12
d_call: NA
clone_size: NA
cdr3_nt: TGTGCCAGCAGCTTAGTTAATGAAAAACTGTTTTTT
cdr3_aa: CASSLVNEKLFF

v_call: TRBV9
j_call: TRBJ2-7
cdr3_length: 15
d_call: NA
clone_size: NA
cdr3_nt: TGTGCCAGCAGCCCCCGAAGGCAGGGCTCCTACGAGCAGTACTTC
cdr3_aa: CASSPRRQGSYEQYF

v_call: TRBV5-1
j_call: TRBJ1-2
cdr3_length: 12
d_call: NA
clone_size: NA
cdr3_nt: TGCGCCAGCAGCCCCGGTCACGATGGCTACACCTTC
cdr3_aa: CASSPGHDGYTF

v_call: TRBV5-1
j_call: TRBJ1-6
cdr3_length: 14
d_call: NA
clone_size: NA
cdr3_nt: TGCGCCAGCAGCTTGGGTAGAAACAATTCACCCCTCCACTTT
cdr3_aa: CASSLGRNNSPLHF

v_call: TRBV19
j_call: TRBJ1-1
cdr3_length: 17
d_call: NA
clone_size: NA
cdr3_nt: TGTGCCAATAGAGGGACACTCCTTGGGCGGATGAACACTGAAGCTTTCTTT
cdr3_aa: CANRGTLLGRMNTEAFF

v_call: TRBV5-4
j_call: TRBJ2-1
cdr3_length: 15
d_call: TRBD2
clone_size: NA
cdr3_nt: TGTGCCAGCAGCTTGCTAGCGGGGGGGGGCGATGAGCAGTTCTTC
cdr3_aa: CASSLLAGGGDEQFF

v_call: TRBV19
j_call: TRBJ2-1
cdr3_length: 15
d_call: NA
clone_size: NA
cdr3_nt: TGTGCCAGTCGTTCGACGGCAGGGCCACACAATGAGCAGTTCTTC
cdr3_aa: CASRSTAGPHNEQFF

v_call: TRBV7-8
j_call: TRBJ2-7
cdr3_length: 13
d_call: TRBD1
clone_size: NA
cdr3_nt: TGTGCCAGCAGCCGGACAGGGGGCTACGAGCAGTACTTC
cdr3_aa: CASSRTGGYEQYF

v_call: TRBV15
j_call: TRBJ2-7
cdr3_length: 14
d_call: NA
clone_size: once
cdr3_nt: TGTGCCACCAGCAGAGAGGACAGTGCCGGTAAGCAGTACTTC
cdr3_aa: CATSREDSAGKQYF

v_call: TRBV2
j_call: TRBJ2-7
cdr3_length: 15
d_call: TRBD2
clone_size: once
cdr3_nt: TGTGCCAGCAGTGCGGGACTAGCGGGATCCTACGAGCAGTACTTC
cdr3_aa: CASSAGLAGSYEQYF

v_call: TRBV5-1
j_call: TRBJ2-5
cdr3_length: 17
d_call: NA
clone_size: NA
cdr3_nt: TGCGCCAGCAGCTTGGGAATTAGCCCCGGTCCCCAAGAGACCCAGTACTTC
cdr3_aa: CASSLGISPGPQETQYF

v_call: TRBV6-5
j_call: TRBJ2-7
cdr3_length: 15
d_call: NA
clone_size: NA
cdr3_nt: TGTGCCAGCAATTCCTTAGGTCTAAGCTCCTACGAGCAGTACTTC
cdr3_aa: CASNSLGLSSYEQYF

v_call: TRBV6-6
j_call: TRBJ2-7
cdr3_length: 14
d_call: TRBD1
clone_size: NA
cdr3_nt: TGTGCCAGCAGAGAAGGGACAGGGGCCTACGAGCAGTACTTC
cdr3_aa: CASREGTGAYEQYF

v_call: TRBV19
j_call: TRBJ2-2
cdr3_length: 13
d_call: NA
clone_size: NA
cdr3_nt: TGTGCCAGTAGTATAGGGGTTAGCGGGGAGCTGTTTTTT
cdr3_aa: CASSIGVSGELFF

v_call: TRBV11-2
j_call: TRBJ2-1
cdr3_length: 19
d_call: NA
clone_size: NA
cdr3_nt: TGTGCCAGCAGCTTAGGAGGAAGGCTGGGGTTGGCCTCCTACAATGAGCAGTTCTTC
cdr3_aa: CASSLGGRLGLASYNEQFF

v_call: TRBV28
j_call: TRBJ1-2
cdr3_length: 13
d_call: NA
clone_size: few
cdr3_nt: TGTGCCAGCAGTTCGGGACCTAACTATGGCTACACCTTC
cdr3_aa: CASSSGPNYGYTF

v_call: TRBV5-4
j_call: TRBJ1-2
cdr3_length: 15
d_call: NA
clone_size: NA
cdr3_nt: TGTGCCAGCACCTCGGGGGGGTCTCCTAACTATGGCTACACCTTC
cdr3_aa: CASTSGGSPNYGYTF

v_call: TRBV27
j_call: TRBJ2-5
cdr3_length: 14
d_call: NA
clone_size: NA
cdr3_nt: TGTGCCAGCAGTTTAGTGGCGGACCCAGAGACCCAGTACTTC
cdr3_aa: CASSLVADPETQYF